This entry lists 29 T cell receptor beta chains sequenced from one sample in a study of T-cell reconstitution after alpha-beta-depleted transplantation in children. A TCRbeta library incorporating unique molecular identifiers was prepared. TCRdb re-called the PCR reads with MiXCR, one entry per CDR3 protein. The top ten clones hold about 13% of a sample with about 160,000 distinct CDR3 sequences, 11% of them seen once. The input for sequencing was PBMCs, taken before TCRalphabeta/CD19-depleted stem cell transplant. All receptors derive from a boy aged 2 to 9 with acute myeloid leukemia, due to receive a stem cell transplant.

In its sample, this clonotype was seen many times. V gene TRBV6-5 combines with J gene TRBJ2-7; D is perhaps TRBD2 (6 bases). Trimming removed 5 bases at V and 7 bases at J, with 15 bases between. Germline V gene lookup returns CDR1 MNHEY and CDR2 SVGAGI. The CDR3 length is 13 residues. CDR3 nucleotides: TGTGCCAGCAGTGAATCGGACTACTGGGAGCAGTACTTC. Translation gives CASSESDYWEQYF.

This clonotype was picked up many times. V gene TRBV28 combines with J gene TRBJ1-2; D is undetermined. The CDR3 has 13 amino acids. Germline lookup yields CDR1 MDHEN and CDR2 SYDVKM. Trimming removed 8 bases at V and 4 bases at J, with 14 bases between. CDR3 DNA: TGTGCCAGCGTATCGACAAGAGCCTATGGCTACACCTTC. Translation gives CASVSTRAYGYTF.

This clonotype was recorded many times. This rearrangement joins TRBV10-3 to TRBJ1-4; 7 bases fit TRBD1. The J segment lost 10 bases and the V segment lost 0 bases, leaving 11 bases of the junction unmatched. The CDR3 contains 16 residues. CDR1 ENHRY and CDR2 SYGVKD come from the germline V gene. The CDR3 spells CAISESTTGVSGKLFF. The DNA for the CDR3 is TGTGCCATCAGTGAGTCGACCACAGGGGTTTCTGGAAAACTGTTTTTT.

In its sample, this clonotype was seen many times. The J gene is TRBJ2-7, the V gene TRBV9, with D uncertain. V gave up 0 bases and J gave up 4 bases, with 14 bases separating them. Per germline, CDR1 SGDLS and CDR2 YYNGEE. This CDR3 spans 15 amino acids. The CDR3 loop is CASSVDPGTSYEQYF. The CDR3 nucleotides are TGTGCCAGCAGCGTAGACCCAGGTACCTCTTACGAGCAGTACTTC.

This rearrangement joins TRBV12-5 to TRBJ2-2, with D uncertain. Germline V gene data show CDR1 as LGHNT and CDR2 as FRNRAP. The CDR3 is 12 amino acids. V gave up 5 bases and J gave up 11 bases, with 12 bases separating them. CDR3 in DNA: TGTGCTAGTGGTCCCCACGTCGGCGAGCTGTTTTTT. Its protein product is CASGPHVGELFF.

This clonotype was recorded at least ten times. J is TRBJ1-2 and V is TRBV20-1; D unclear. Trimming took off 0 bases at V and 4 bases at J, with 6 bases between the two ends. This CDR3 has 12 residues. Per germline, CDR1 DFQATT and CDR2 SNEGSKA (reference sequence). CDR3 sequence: CSARDRSYGYTF. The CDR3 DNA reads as TGCAGTGCTAGAGATCGTAGCTATGGCTACACCTTC.

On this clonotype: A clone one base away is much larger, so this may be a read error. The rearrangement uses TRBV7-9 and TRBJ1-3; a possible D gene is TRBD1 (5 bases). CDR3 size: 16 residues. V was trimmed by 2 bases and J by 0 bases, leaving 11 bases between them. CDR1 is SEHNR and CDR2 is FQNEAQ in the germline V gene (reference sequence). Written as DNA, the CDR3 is TGTGCCAGCAGCTTACCCGGGACCGCCTCTGGAAACACCATATATTTT. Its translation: CASSLPGTASGNTIYF.

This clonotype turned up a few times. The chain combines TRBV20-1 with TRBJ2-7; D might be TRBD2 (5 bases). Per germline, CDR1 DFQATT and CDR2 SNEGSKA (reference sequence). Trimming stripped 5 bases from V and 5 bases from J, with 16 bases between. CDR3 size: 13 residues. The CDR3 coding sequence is TGCAGTGCTGGCGAGGTTGAGGGCCACGAGCAGTACTTC. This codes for CSAGEVEGHEQYF.

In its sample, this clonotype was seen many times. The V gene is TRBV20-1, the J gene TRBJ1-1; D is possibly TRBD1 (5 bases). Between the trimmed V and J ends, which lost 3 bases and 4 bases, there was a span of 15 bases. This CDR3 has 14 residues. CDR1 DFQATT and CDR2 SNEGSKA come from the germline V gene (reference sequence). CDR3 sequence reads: CSARRTDGGTEAFF. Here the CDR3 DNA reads TGCAGTGCTAGGAGAACCGACGGGGGCACTGAAGCTTTCTTT.

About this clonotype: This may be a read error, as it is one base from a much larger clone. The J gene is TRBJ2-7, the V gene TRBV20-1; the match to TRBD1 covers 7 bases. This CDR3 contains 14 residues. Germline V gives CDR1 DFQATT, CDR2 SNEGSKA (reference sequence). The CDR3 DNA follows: TGCTGTGCTAGAGAACAGGGGCTCGTGGCCGAGCAGTACTTC. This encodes CCAREQGLVAEQYF.

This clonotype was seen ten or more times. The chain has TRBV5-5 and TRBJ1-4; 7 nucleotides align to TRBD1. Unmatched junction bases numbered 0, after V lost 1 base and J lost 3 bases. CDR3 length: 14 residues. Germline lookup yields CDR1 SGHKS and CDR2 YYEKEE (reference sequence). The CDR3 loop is CASSLQGANEKLFF. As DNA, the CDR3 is TGTGCCAGCAGCTTGCAGGGGGCTAATGAAAAACTGTTTTTT.

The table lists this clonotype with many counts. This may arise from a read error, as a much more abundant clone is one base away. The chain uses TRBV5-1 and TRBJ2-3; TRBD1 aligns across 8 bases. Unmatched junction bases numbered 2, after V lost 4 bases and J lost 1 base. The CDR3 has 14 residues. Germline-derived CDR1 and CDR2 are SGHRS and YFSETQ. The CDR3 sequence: CASSMGQGTDTQYF. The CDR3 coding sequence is TGCGCCAGCAGCATGGGACAGGGCACAGATACGCAGTATTTT.

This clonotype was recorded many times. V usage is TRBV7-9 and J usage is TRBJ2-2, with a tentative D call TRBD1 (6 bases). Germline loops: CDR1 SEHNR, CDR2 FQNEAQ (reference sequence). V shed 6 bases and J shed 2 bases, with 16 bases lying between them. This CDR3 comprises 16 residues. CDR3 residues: CASSPGGGRNTGELFF. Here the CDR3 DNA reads TGTGCCAGCAGTCCTGGGGGCGGCAGAAACACCGGGGAGCTGTTTTTT.

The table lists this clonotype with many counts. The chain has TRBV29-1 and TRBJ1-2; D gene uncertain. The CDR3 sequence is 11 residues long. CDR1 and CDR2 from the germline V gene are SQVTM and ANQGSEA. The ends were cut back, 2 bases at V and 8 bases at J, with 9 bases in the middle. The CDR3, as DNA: TGCAGCGTTGAAAATCAGGAGGGCTACACCTTC. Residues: CSVENQEGYTF. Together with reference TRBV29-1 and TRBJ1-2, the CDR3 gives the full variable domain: SAVISQKPSRDICQRGTSLTIQCQVDSQVTMMFWYRQQPGQSLTLIATANQGSEATYESGFVIDKFPISRPNLTFSTLTVSNMSPEDSSIYLCSVENQEGYTFGSGTRLTVV.

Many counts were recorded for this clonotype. CDR3 region: CASSPILAGENEQFF. In nucleotides, the CDR3 is TGTGCCAGCTCACCAATTCTAGCGGGTGAAAATGAGCAGTTCTTC. This sequence joins TRBV18 and TRBJ2-1; 8 bases align to TRBD2. This CDR3 spans 15 amino acids. Germline V gene lookup returns CDR1 KGHSH and CDR2 LQKENI. With 2 bases clipped from V and 7 bases from J, the junction kept 7 bases outside the gene matches.

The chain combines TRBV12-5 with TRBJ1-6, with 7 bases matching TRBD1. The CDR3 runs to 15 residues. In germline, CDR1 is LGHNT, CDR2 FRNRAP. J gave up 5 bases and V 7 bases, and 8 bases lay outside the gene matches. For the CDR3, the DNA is TGTGCTAGTGACCCTAAAACAGGGGATAATTCACCCCTCCACTTT. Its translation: CASDPKTGDNSPLHF.

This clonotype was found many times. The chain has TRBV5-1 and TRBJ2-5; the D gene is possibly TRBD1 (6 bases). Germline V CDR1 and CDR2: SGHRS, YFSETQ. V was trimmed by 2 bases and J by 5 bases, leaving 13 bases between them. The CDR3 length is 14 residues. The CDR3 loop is CASSFTGLGETQYF. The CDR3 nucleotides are TGCGCCAGCAGCTTCACAGGGTTGGGGGAGACCCAGTACTTC.

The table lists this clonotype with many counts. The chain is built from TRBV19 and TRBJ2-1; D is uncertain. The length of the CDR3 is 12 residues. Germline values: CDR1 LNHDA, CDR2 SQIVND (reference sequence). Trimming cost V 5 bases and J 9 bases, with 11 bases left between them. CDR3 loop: CASSHPKGEQFF. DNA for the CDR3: TGTGCCAGTAGTCACCCGAAGGGTGAGCAGTTCTTC.

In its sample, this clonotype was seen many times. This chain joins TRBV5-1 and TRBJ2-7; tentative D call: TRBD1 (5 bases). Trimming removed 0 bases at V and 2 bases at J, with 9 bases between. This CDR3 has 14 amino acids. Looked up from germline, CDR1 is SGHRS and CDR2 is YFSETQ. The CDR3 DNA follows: TGCGCCAGCAGCTTGGGCAGGGTAACCTACGAGCAGTACTTC. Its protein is CASSLGRVTYEQYF. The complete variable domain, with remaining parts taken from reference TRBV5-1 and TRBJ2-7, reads KAGVTQTPRYLIKTRGQQVTLSCSPISGHRSVSWYQQTPGQGLQFLFEYFSETQRNKGNFPGRFSGRQFSNSRSEMNVSTLELGDSALYLCASSLGRVTYEQYFGPGTRLTVT.

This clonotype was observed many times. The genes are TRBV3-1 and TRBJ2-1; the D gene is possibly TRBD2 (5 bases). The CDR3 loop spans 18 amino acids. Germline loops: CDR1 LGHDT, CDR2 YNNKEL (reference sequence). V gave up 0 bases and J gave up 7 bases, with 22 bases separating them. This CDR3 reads CASSQEVSLRAAGNEQFF. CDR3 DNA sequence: TGTGCCAGCAGCCAAGAGGTCTCTTTGCGGGCGGCTGGGAATGAGCAGTTCTTC.

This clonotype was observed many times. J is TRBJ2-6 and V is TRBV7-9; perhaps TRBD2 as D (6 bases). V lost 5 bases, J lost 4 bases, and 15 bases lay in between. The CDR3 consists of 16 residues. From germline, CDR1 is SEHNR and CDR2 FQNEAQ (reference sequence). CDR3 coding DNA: TGTGCCAGCAGCCACACCCCGGGGGACGGGGCCAACGTCCTGACTTTC. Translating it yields CASSHTPGDGANVLTF.

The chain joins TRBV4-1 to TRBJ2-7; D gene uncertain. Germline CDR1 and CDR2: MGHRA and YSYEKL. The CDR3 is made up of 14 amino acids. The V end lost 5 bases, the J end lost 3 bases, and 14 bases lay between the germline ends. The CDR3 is CASSSRAAFYEQYF. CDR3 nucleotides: TGCGCCAGCAGCTCAAGGGCGGCCTTCTACGAGCAGTACTTC.

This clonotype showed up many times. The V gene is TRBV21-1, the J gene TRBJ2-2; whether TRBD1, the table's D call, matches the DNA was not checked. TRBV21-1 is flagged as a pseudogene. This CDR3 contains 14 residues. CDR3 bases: TGTGCCAGCAGGCAGGGGGTGAACACCGGGGAGCTGTTTTTT. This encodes CASRQGVNTGELFF.

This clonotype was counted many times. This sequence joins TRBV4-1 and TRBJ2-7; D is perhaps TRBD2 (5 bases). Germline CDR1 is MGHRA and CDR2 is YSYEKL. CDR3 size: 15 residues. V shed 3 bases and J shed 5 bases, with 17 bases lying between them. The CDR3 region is CASSHPGFDRDEQYF. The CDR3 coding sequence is TGCGCCAGCAGCCACCCGGGGTTCGATCGCGACGAGCAGTACTTC.

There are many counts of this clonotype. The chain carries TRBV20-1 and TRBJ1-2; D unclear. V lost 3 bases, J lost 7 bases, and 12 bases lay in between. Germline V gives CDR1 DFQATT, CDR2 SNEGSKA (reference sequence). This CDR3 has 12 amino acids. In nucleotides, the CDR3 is TGCAGTGCTAGCCCGACACGATCTGGCTACACCTTC. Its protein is CSASPTRSGYTF.

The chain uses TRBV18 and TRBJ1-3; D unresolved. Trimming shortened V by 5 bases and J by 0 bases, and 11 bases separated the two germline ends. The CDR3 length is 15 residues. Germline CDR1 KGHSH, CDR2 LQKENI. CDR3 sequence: CASSSNGVSGNTIYF. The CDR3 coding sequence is TGTGCCAGCTCATCCAATGGGGTCTCTGGAAACACCATATATTTT. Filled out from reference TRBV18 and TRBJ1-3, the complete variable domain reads NAGVMQNPRHLVRRRGQEARLRCSPMKGHSHVYWYRQLPEEGLKFMVYLQKENIIDESGMPKERFSAEFPKEGPSILRIQQVVRGDSAAYFCASSSNGVSGNTIYFGEGSWLTVV.

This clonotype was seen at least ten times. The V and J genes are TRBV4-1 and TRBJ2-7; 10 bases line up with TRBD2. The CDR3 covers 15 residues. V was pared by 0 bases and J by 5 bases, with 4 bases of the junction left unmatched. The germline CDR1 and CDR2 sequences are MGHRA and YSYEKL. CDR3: CASSQEGLAGDEQYF. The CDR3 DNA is TGCGCCAGCAGCCAAGAAGGCCTAGCGGGAGACGAGCAGTACTTC.

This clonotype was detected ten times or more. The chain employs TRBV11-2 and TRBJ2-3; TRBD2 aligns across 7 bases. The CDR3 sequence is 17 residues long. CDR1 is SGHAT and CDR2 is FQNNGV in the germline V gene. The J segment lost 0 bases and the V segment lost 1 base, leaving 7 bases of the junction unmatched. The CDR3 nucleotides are TGTGCCAGCAGCTTAGGTTTCGCTAGCGGAAGCACAGATACGCAGTATTTT. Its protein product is CASSLGFASGSTDTQYF.

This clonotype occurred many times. The CDR3 loop is CASSLSSGSVYNEQFF. The CDR3, as DNA: TGTGCCAGCAGTTTGTCTAGCGGGAGCGTATACAATGAGCAGTTCTTC. The chain employs TRBV27 and TRBJ2-1; TRBD2 aligns across 10 bases. CDR3 length: 16 amino acids. Losses at the gene ends were 3 bases for V and 4 bases for J; bases not matched to a gene: 6. Germline V gives CDR1 MNHEY, CDR2 SMNVEV (reference sequence).